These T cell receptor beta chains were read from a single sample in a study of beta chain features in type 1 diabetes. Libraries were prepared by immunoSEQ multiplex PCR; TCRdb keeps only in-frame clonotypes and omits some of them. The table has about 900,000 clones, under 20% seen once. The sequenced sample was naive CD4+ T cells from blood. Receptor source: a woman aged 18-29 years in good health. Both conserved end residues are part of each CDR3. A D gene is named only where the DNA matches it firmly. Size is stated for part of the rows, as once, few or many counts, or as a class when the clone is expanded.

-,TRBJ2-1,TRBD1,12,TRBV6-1,CASSRGTGKVFF,TGTGCCAGCAGCCGTGGGACAGGGAAAGTGTTCTTC
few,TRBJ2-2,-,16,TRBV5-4,CASSLDSRAGTGELFF,TGTGCCAGCAGCTTGGATTCCAGGGCGGGCACCGGGGAGCTGTTTTTT
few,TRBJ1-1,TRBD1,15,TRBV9,CASSARQGINTEAFF,TGTGCCAGCAGCGCCAGACAGGGGATAAACACTGAAGCTTTCTTT
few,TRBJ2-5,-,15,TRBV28,CASSPGLGGQETQYF,TGTGCCAGCAGTCCAGGGTTGGGTGGCCAAGAGACCCAGTACTTC
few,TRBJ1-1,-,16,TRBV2,CASSPRRGGMNTEAFF,TGTGCCAGCAGTCCCAGGCGGGGGGGGATGAACACTGAAGCTTTCTTT
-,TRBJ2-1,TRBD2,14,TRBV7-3,CASSLSGTNNEQFF,TGTGCCAGCAGCTTAAGCGGGACTAACAATGAGCAGTTCTTC
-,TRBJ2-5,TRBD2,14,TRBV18,CASSPAPRGETQYF,TGTGCCAGCTCACCAGCCCCGCGGGGGGAGACCCAGTACTTC
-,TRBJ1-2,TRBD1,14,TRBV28,CASSGRTGTYGYTF,TGTGCCAGCAGTGGGCGGACAGGAACATATGGCTACACCTTC
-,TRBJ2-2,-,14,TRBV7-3,CASSQQGASGELFF,TGTGCCAGCAGCCAACAGGGAGCCAGCGGGGAGCTGTTTTTT
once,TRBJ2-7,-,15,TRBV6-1,CASSVPTGPPDEQYF,TGTGCCAGCTCCGTGCCCACAGGGCCCCCGGACGAGCAGTACTTC
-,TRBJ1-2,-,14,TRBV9,CASSSSSELYGYTF,TGTGCCAGCAGTTCGTCGTCAGAACTATATGGCTACACCTTC
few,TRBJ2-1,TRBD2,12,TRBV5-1,CASRASGSEQFF,TGCGCCAGTCGGGCTAGCGGGAGTGAGCAGTTCTTC
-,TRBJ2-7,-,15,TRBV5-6,CASSLWQGEQSEQYF,TGTGCCAGCAGCTTGTGGCAGGGTGAACAAAGCGAGCAGTACTTC
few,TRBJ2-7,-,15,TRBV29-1,CSALTSGTDSYEQYF,TGCAGCGCCCTGACCTCCGGGACGGACTCCTACGAGCAGTACTTC
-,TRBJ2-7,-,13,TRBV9,CASSVGDSSKQYF,TGTGCCAGCAGCGTAGGAGATAGTAGCAAGCAGTACTTC
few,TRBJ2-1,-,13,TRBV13,CASNNRDNNEQFF,TGTGCCAGCAACAATAGGGACAACAATGAGCAGTTCTTC
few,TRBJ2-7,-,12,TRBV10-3,CAISRPDGEQYF,TGTGCCATCAGTAGACCAGACGGCGAGCAGTACTTC
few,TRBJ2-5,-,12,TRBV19,CASSAGGETQYF,TGTGCCAGTAGCGCAGGAGGAGAGACCCAGTACTTC
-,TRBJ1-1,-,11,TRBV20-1,CSAREGAEAFF,TGCAGTGCTAGAGAGGGGGCTGAAGCTTTCTTT
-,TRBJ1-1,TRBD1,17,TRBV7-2,CASSYAGGRIKNTEAFF,TGTGCCAGCAGCTATGCAGGGGGCCGAATTAAGAACACTGAAGCTTTCTTT
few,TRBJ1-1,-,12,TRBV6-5,CASSPRNTEAFF,TGTGCCAGCAGCCCCCGAAACACTGAAGCTTTCTTT
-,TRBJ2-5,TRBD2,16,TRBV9,CASSVVASGSRETQYF,TGTGCCAGCAGCGTGGTTGCTAGCGGGAGTCGGGAGACCCAGTACTTC